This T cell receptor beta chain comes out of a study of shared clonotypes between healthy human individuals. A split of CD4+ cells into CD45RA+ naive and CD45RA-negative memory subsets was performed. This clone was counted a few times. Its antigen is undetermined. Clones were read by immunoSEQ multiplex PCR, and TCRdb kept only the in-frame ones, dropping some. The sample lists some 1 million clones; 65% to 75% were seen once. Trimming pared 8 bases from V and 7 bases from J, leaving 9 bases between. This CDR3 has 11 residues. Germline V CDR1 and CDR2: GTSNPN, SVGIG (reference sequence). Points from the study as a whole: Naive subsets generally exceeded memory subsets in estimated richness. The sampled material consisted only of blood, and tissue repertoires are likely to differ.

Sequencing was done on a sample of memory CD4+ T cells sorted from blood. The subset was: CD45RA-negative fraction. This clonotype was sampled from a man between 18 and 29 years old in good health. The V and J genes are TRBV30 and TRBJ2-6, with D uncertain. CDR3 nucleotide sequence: TGTGCCCAGTCGAGAGCCAACGTCCTGACTTTC. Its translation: CAQSRANVLTF. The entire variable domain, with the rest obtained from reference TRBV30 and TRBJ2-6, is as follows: SQTIHQWPATLVQPVGSPLSLECTVEGTSNPNLYWYRQAAGRGLQLLFYSVGIGQISSEVPQNLSASRPQDRQFILSSKKLLLSDSGFYLCAQSRANVLTFGAGSRLTVL.